The rows below give T cell receptor beta chains drawn from one sample of a study of cytomegalovirus exposure and HLA in healthy donors. Measured with immunoSEQ multiplex PCR; TCRdb has only the in-frame clones, and not every one. Seen here are about 97,000 clones, approximately 9% observed once, and the top ten hold roughly 4.7%. What was sequenced was PBMCs. The receptor source for this set is a man aged 50 to 60 in good health and CMV-seropositive. Both conserved end residues are part of each CDR3. Fields, in order: V gene, clone size, CDR3 protein. A row's size may be missing; if present it is once, few, many or a size class.

>TRBV7-2|.
CASSLTERITDTQYF
>TRBV5-1|.
CASSLGPGLAGTGELFF
>TRBV2|few
CASSESREPEAFF
>TRBV5-1|few
CASSQPGLAGGPGQETQYF
>TRBV5-4|few
CASSRVLGSTGGGYTF
>TRBV5-6|.
CASSYLRGRENTGELFF
>TRBV7-2|.
CASSLDGSGTDTQYF
>TRBV6-5|.
CASRSGGAGEGYTF
>TRBV4-3|.
CASSQDRGSHEQYF
>TRBV6-6|few
CAGARGSNQPQHF
>TRBV5-1|.
CASSPGLAGGLDTQYF
>TRBV30|.
CAWSGGTATNQPQHF
>TRBV25-1|.
CASSVLTGWTYEQYF
>TRBV27|.
CASSSQTGTNYGYTF
>TRBV7-3|few
CASSPSPLGSSGYTF
>TRBV5-1|few
CASSLRPGGGGNTEAFF
>TRBV2|.
CASSGPWTSGYEQYF
>TRBV5-1|.
CASRDRGQGAETQYF
>TRBV18|few
CASSPPGQPNTEAFF
>TRBV2|few
CASSLGQGLWETQYF
>TRBV28|few
CASSSPSGWAQPQHF
>TRBV5-1|few
CASSVQGGHSTGELFF
>TRBV2|few
CASRLAGGPSGTGELFF
>TRBV2|few
CASSEWGSLNTEAFF
>TRBV7-9|few
CASSPGLEPQHF
>TRBV14|.
CASSLPTSRGQYF
>TRBV9|.
CASSVQGDTEAFF
>TRBV9|medium-sized
CASSTEGEGTEAFF
>TRBV6-6|.
CASSLTSFSEQYF
>TRBV7-8|.
CASRRYEGGLTDTQYF